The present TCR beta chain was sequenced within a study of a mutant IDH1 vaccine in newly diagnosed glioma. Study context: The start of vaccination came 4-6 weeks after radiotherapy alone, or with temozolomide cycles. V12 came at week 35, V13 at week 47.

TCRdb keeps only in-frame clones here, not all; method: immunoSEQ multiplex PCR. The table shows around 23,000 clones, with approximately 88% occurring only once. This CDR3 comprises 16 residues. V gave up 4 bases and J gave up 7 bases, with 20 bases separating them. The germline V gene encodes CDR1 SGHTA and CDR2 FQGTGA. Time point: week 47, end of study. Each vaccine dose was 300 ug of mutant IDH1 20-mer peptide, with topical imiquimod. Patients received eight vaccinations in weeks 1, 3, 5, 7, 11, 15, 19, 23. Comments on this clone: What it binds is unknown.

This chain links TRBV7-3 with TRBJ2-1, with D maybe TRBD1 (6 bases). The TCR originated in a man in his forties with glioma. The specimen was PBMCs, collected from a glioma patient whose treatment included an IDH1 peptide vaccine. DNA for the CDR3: TGTGCCAGCAGCTCTTTCGACAAAACAGGGTCGAATGAGCAGTTCTTC. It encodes CASSSFDKTGSNEQFF.